These 9 T cell receptor beta chains originate from one sample sequenced in a study of cytomegalovirus exposure and HLA in healthy donors. PCR amplification relied on 60 Vbeta primers (plus 13 Jbeta primers). Sequencing was performed with immunoSEQ multiplex PCR; in TCRdb, only in-frame clones are kept and a portion is missing. The repertoire holds 200,000 or so clones, about 83% seen once, with 1.1% to 1.5% in the top ten. The sequenced sample consisted of PBMCs. The receptor set was obtained from a girl between 5 and 17 years old in good health and CMV-seronegative.

The chain joins TRBV7-2 to TRBJ1-4, with D possibly TRBD1 on 6 matching bases. V was shortened by 5 bases and J by 8 bases, with 12 bases between the two germline ends. CDR1 and CDR2 (germline): SGHTA, FQGNSA. This CDR3 is 13 amino acids long. The CDR3 reads CASSTGLREKLFF. In nucleotides, the CDR3 is TGTGCCAGCAGCACAGGGTTAAGGGAAAAACTGTTTTTT.

This clone was observed once. The chain employs TRBV27 and TRBJ2-7; TRBD1 matches at 9 bases. The CDR3 sequence is 13 residues long. Trimming took 8 bases from V and 10 from J; bases not matched to a gene: 12. Germline loops: CDR1 MNHEY, CDR2 SMNVEV (reference sequence). CDR3 coding DNA: TGTGCCAGCGGGACAGGGCCGGTGGTCCCTCAGTACTTC. Amino acid sequence: CASGTGPVVPQYF.

The V gene is TRBV7-2, the J gene TRBJ2-5; 11 bases map to TRBD2. After removal of 6 bases from V and 2 bases from J, the junction contained 11 bases not matched to a gene. The CDR3 extends over 17 amino acids. The V gene's germline CDR1 is SGHTA and CDR2 FQGNSA. DNA of the CDR3: TGTGCCAGCAGGGGGACTAGCGGCGATACCTCTCAAGAGACCCAGTACTTC. Protein product: CASRGTSGDTSQETQYF. Variable domain in full (rest from reference TRBV7-2 and TRBJ2-5): GAGVSQSPSNKVTEKGKDVELRCDPISGHTALYWYRQSLGQGLEFLIYFQGNSAPDKSGLPSDRFSAERTGGSVSTLTIQRTQQEDSAVYLCASRGTSGDTSQETQYFGPGTRLLVL.

The chain couples TRBV19 to TRBJ1-1; D is undetermined. V lost 1 base and J 5 bases, leaving 11 bases between the germline ends. The CDR3 extends over 14 amino acids. Looked up from germline, CDR1 is LNHDA and CDR2 is SQIVND (reference sequence). The CDR3 nucleotides are TGTGCCAGTAGTATAGCTCGCGGAACTACTGAAGCTTTCTTT. This sequence encodes CASSIARGTTEAFF.

This clone was detected only a few times. The chain combines TRBV28 with TRBJ2-7; 10 bases align to TRBD2. V gave up 4 bases and J gave up 1 base; unmatched junction bases: 7. CDR3 length equals 16 residues. CDR1 and CDR2 from the germline V gene are MDHEN and SYDVKM. CDR3 region: CASSSPGLARSYEQYF. CDR3 in DNA: TGTGCCAGCAGTTCCCCGGGACTAGCGAGATCCTACGAGCAGTACTTC.

This chain uses TRBV18 with TRBJ1-1; 7 positions agree with TRBD1. Trimming removed 6 bases from V and 1 base from J; junction bases left unmatched: 5. The V gene's germline CDR1 is KGHSH and CDR2 LQKENI. The CDR3 has 14 amino acids. The DNA of the CDR3 is TGTGCCAGCTCGCGGGACAGTCAGAACACTGAAGCTTTCTTT. As protein: CASSRDSQNTEAFF.

The CDR3 DNA follows: TGTGCCAGCAGCTTAATCCCGGGAGCGAACACCGGGGAGCTGTTTTTT. This codes for CASSLIPGANTGELFF. The gene calls are TRBV7-3 and TRBJ2-2; D possibly corresponds to TRBD2 (6 bases). Trimming shortened V by 1 base and J by 0 bases, and 9 bases separated the two germline ends. The CDR3 has 16 amino acids. Germline V gives CDR1 SGHTA, CDR2 FQGTGA.

The gene calls are TRBV7-2 and TRBJ2-3, with 7 nucleotides matching TRBD2. CDR1 SGHTA and CDR2 FQGNSA come from the germline V gene. CDR3 length equals 16 residues. V was pared by 2 bases and J by 0 bases, with 5 bases of the junction left unmatched. The CDR3 is CASSLRAGASTDTQYF. CDR3 DNA sequence: TGTGCCAGCAGCTTAAGGGCGGGAGCTAGCACAGATACGCAGTATTTT. Full variable domain (rest looked up from reference TRBV7-2 and TRBJ2-3): GAGVSQSPSNKVTEKGKDVELRCDPISGHTALYWYRQSLGQGLEFLIYFQGNSAPDKSGLPSDRFSAERTGGSVSTLTIQRTQQEDSAVYLCASSLRAGASTDTQYFGPGTRLTVL.

This rearrangement joins TRBV14 to TRBJ2-3; 7 bases fit TRBD2. V dropped 2 bases and J dropped 2; count of bases not matched to a gene: 1. This CDR3 spans 14 amino acids. Germline CDR1 reads SGHDN; CDR2 reads FVKESK. CDR3 region: CASSQLADTDTQYF. The DNA of the CDR3 is TGTGCCAGCAGCCAACTAGCGGACACAGATACGCAGTATTTT.